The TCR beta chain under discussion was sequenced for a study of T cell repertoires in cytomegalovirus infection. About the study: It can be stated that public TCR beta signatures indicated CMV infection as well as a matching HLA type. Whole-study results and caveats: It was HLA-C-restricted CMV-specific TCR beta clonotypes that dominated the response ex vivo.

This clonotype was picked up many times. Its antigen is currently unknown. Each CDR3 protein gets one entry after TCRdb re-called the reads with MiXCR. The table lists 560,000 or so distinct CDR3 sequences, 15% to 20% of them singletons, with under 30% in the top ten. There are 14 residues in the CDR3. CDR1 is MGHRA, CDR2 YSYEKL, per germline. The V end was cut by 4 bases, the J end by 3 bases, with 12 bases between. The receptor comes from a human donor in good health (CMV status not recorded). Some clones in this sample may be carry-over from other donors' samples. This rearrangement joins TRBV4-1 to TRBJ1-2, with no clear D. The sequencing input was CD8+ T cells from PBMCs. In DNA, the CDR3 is TGCGCCAGCAGCCCGACCCAGGCCTACTATGGCTACACCTTC. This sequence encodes CASSPTQAYYGYTF.